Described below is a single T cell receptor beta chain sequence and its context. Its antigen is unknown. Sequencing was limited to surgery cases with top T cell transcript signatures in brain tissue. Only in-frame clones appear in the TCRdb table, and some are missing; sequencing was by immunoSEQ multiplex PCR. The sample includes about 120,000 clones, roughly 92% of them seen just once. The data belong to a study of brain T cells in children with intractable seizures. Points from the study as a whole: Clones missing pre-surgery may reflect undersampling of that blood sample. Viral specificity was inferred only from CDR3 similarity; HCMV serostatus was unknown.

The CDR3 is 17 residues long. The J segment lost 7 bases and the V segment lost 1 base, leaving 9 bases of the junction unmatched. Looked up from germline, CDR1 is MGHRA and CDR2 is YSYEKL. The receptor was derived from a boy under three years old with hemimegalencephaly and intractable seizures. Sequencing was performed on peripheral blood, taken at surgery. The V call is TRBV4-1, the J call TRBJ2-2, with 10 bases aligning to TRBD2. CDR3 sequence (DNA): TGCGCCAGCAGCCAAGTCTCACTAGCGGGATTCCACGGGGAGCTGTTTTTT. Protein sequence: CASSQVSLAGFHGELFF.